This is a list of T cell receptor beta chains from one sample in a study of T-cell reconstitution after alpha-beta-depleted transplantation in children. TCRdb re-derived calls from the PCR reads in MiXCR, one entry per CDR3 protein. The table lists fewer than 400,000 distinct CDR3 sequences, roughly 22% of them singletons. The specimen comprised PBMCs from the stem cell graft donor, sampled from the stem cell graft. These receptor sequences come from a human donor who donated a stem cell graft to a child with acute myeloid leukemia. Both conserved end residues are part of each CDR3. A D gene is named only where the DNA matches it firmly. Clone size is shown for a subset of rows, as once, few, many or a class of expanded clone.

>TRBV12-3/TRBV12-4|13|-|TRBJ1-1|-
TGTGCCATCATCTGGGGGGGGGGCACTGAAGCTTTCTTT
CAIIWGGGTEAFF
>TRBV27|15|-|TRBJ2-7|-
TGTGCCAGCAGGATGGGGGCCCAAACGACCTACGAGCAGTACTTC
CASRMGAQTTYEQYF
>TRBV5-4|14|-|TRBJ2-7|many
TGTGCCAGCAGCTTGGAGGGAGTCCCTTACGAGCAGTACTTC
CASSLEGVPYEQYF
>TRBV15|18|-|TRBJ2-1|-
TGTGCCACCAGCAGAGTGTCTAGTTACTCGGCCGCCTACAATGAGCAGTTCTTC
CATSRVSSYSAAYNEQFF
>TRBV12-3/TRBV12-4|14|-|TRBJ2-5|-
TGTGCCAGCAGTTTGGACAGTTATCAAGAGACCCAGTACTTC
CASSLDSYQETQYF
>TRBV7-8|14|TRBD1|TRBJ1-1|-
TGTGCCAGCAGCCAGGACAGGTTCAACACTGAAGCTTTCTTT
CASSQDRFNTEAFF
>TRBV20-1|15|TRBD1|TRBJ1-1|few
TGCAGTGCTAGAGATGCACAGGGGGCGAACACTGAAGCTTTCTTT
CSARDAQGANTEAFF
>TRBV20-1|16|TRBD2|TRBJ2-7|-
TGCAGTGCTAGAGCTACTAGCGGGATGAGCTCCTACGAGCAGTACTTC
CSARATSGMSSYEQYF
>TRBV6-1|13|-|TRBJ1-1|few
TGTGCCAGCAAAGAGGGAGTGAACACTGAAGCTTTCTTT
CASKEGVNTEAFF
>TRBV20-1|12|-|TRBJ2-5|few
TGCAGTGCTAGTCACAGCCAAGAGACCCAGTACTTC
CSASHSQETQYF
>TRBV7-8|12|-|TRBJ2-7|few
TGTGCCAGCAGCTGGGTTCCGGTGGAGCAGTACTTC
CASSWVPVEQYF
>TRBV15|15|TRBD1|TRBJ2-7|few
TGTGCCACCAGCGTAACAGGGGGGACTGATGAAGAGCAGTACTTC
CATSVTGGTDEEQYF
>TRBV6-2/TRBV6-3|14|-|TRBJ2-5|many
TGTGCCAGCAGTTACGTGGGGATCAGGGAGACCCAGTACTTC
CASSYVGIRETQYF
>TRBV24-1|15|-|TRBJ2-3|-
TGTGCCACCAGTACGACTAGACCTAGCACAGATACGCAGTATTTT
CATSTTRPSTDTQYF
>TRBV5-1|13|TRBD1|TRBJ2-7|many
TGCGCCAGCAGCACCCGGACAGGGGACGAGCAGTACTTC
CASSTRTGDEQYF
>TRBV4-2|14|TRBD2|TRBJ2-1|few
TGTGCCAGCAGAACCAGCGGGAGCGAGAATGAGCAGTTCTTC
CASRTSGSENEQFF
>TRBV5-6|13|-|TRBJ1-1|-
TGTGCCAGCAGCTTGGTGCAGGAGACTGAAGCTTTCTTT
CASSLVQETEAFF
>TRBV25-1|16|TRBD2|TRBJ2-5|-
TGTGCCAGCCGTGATTCTAGCGGGAACACCCAAGAGACCCAGTACTTC
CASRDSSGNTQETQYF
>TRBV10-3|15|-|TRBJ2-7|few
TGTGCCATCAGTCCGGGGACGGAGAGCTCCTACGAGCAGTACTTC
CAISPGTESSYEQYF
>TRBV4-2|15|TRBD1|TRBJ2-1|few
TGTGCCAGCAGCGATCGACAGGGGGATTACAATGAGCAGTTCTTC
CASSDRQGDYNEQFF
>TRBV29-1|13|-|TRBJ2-1|many
TGCAGCGTTGGTACAGTACTGGCCGATGAGCAGTTCTTC
CSVGTVLADEQFF
>TRBV9|14|TRBD2|TRBJ2-2|many
TGTGCCAGCAGCGTAGAAACTAGCGCCGGGGAGCTGTTTTTT
CASSVETSAGELFF
>TRBV6-1|15|TRBD2|TRBJ2-2|-
TGTGCCAGCAGGAGGTTGACTAGCGGCACCGGGGAGCTGTTTTTT
CASRRLTSGTGELFF
>TRBV29-1|12|TRBD1|TRBJ2-7|-
TGCAGCGTTGGGACCCAGGGGGTCGAGCAGTACTTC
CSVGTQGVEQYF
>TRBV5-5|13|-|TRBJ1-1|few
TGTGCCAGCAGCTGGGGTGGGACGGTTGAAGCTTTCTTT
CASSWGGTVEAFF
>TRBV20-1|11|-|TRBJ2-3|many
TGCAGTGCTAGTTGGGGGGATACGCAGTATTTT
CSASWGDTQYF
>TRBV12-3/TRBV12-4|14|-|TRBJ2-3|-
TGTGCCAGCAGCTATGTAGCGGGCACAGATACGCAGTATTTT
CASSYVAGTDTQYF
>TRBV29-1|13|TRBD2|TRBJ2-1|many
TGCGTGGAAGTGGCTAGCGGGAACAATGAGCAGTTCTTC
CVEVASGNNEQFF
>TRBV5-1|14|-|TRBJ2-2|-
TGCGCCAGCAGCCTCAGTGGAGTATTCGGGGAGCTGTTTTTT
CASSLSGVFGELFF
>TRBV12-3/TRBV12-4|14|-|TRBJ2-2|-
TGTGCCAGCAGTTTACTTCGGGGGACCGGGGAGCTGTTTTTT
CASSLLRGTGELFF
>TRBV5-1|17|TRBD1|TRBJ2-1|few
TGCGCCAGCAGCTATAATCGACAGGGGATCTCATACAATGAGCAGTTCTTC
CASSYNRQGISYNEQFF
>TRBV27|13|-|TRBJ1-1|-
TGTGCCAGCAGTTTATCGTTCCGGTCTGAAGCTTTCTTT
CASSLSFRSEAFF
>TRBV19|14|-|TRBJ2-3|few
TGTGCCAGTAGTATTCAACAGGGTTCAGATACGCAGTATTTT
CASSIQQGSDTQYF
>TRBV18|14|TRBD1|TRBJ2-2|-
TGTGCCAGCTCCCGGGACAGCGTTACCGGGGAGCTGTTTTTT
CASSRDSVTGELFF
>TRBV29-1|12|-|TRBJ2-2|few
TGCAGCGTTAACTCGAACACCGGGGAGCTGTTTTTT
CSVNSNTGELFF
>TRBV5-1|14|-|TRBJ1-1|few
TGCGCCAGCAGCTTCGACAGGCTAGGCACTGAAGCTTTCTTT
CASSFDRLGTEAFF
>TRBV6-5|12|-|TRBJ2-1|many
TGTGCCAGCAGTTACTCCGGTGTTGAGCAGTTCTTC
CASSYSGVEQFF
>TRBV7-9|14|-|TRBJ2-7|-
TGTGCCAGCTCCCGACAGGACCGACCCTACGAGCAGTACTTC
CASSRQDRPYEQYF
>TRBV12-3/TRBV12-4|18|TRBD2|TRBJ2-7|-
TGTGCCAGCAGGAAAGACGGGACTAGCGGAAGGAGCTCCTACGAGCAGTACTTC
CASRKDGTSGRSSYEQYF
>TRBV10-2|11|-|TRBJ1-1|few
TGCGCCAGCGGGACAAACACTGAAGCTTTCTTT
CASGTNTEAFF
>TRBV7-3|15|-|TRBJ1-6|-
TGTGCCAGCAGCCGCGGGTTTCTTAGGCGGTCACCCCTCCACTTT
CASSRGFLRRSPLHF
>TRBV25-1|14|-|TRBJ1-3|few
TGTGCCAGCAGTGCGTCGGGGTCGGGAAACACCATATATTTT
CASSASGSGNTIYF
>TRBV9|15|TRBD2|TRBJ2-3|few
TGTGCCAGCAGTCTTGGACTAGCGGGGCCTCATACGCAGTATTTT
CASSLGLAGPHTQYF
>TRBV4-1|21|TRBD2|TRBJ2-1|-
TGCGCCAGCAGCCAAGATCTGAGGACTAGCGGGAGGGCCGGAGCCTACAATGAGCAGTTCTTC
CASSQDLRTSGRAGAYNEQFF
>TRBV28|12|-|TRBJ1-5|few
TGTGCCAGCATCAGTAGCAATCAGCCCCAGCATTTT
CASISSNQPQHF
>TRBV7-2|15|-|TRBJ2-2|many
TGTGCCAGCAGCTTAGCGGGGCCGGACACCGGGGAGCTGTTTTTT
CASSLAGPDTGELFF
>TRBV12-3/TRBV12-4|16|TRBD2|TRBJ2-1|many
TGTGCCAGCAGTTTAGTCGCGGGAGGGACCTACAATGAGCAGTTCTTC
CASSLVAGGTYNEQFF
>TRBV28|15|TRBD2|TRBJ2-3|few
TGTGCCAGCGGGACTAGCGGGTCGGGGGCAGATACGCAGTATTTT
CASGTSGSGADTQYF
>TRBV3-1|15|TRBD2|TRBJ2-3|-
TGTGCCAGCAGCCCGTCGGGGGAGGGAACAGATACGCAGTATTTT
CASSPSGEGTDTQYF
>TRBV12-3/TRBV12-4|14|-|TRBJ1-1|few
TGTGCCAGCACCCACCCGGGCAGGGAGGTTGAAGCTTTCTTT
CASTHPGREVEAFF
>TRBV12-3/TRBV12-4|15|TRBD1|TRBJ1-2|-
TGTGCCAGCAGTTTATGGACAGGAGGAATGTATGGCTACACCTTC
CASSLWTGGMYGYTF
>TRBV25-1|18|TRBD1|TRBJ2-5|many
TGTGCCAGCAGTGTAACCGGAACAGGGGGCGTCCCCCAAGAGACCCAGTACTTC
CASSVTGTGGVPQETQYF
>TRBV27|14|-|TRBJ2-3|-
TGTGCCAGCAGCTCTATAGGGACGGCAGATACGCAGTATTTT
CASSSIGTADTQYF
>TRBV29-1|15|TRBD2|TRBJ2-2|-
TGCAGCGTGGGAAGACTAGCGGGTAACACCGGGGAGCTGTTTTTT
CSVGRLAGNTGELFF
>TRBV29-1|20|TRBD1|TRBJ2-5|few
TGCAGCGTTTCCAACTTCCAGTCCTCCGACAGGGCTGGCGACCAAGAGACCCAGTACTTC
CSVSNFQSSDRAGDQETQYF